This TCR beta chain was documented in a study of long-term antiretroviral therapy in people with HIV. Study at large: The earliest samples came from an era when ART typically awaited falling CD4 counts.

The CDR3 loop spans 15 amino acids. V was shortened by 6 bases and J by 6 bases, with 18 bases between the two germline ends. The germline gives CDR1 PRHDT, CDR2 FYEKMQ (reference sequence). The assay, immunoSEQ v3.0, was run at survey level. The assay was immunoSEQ multiplex PCR, and TCRdb's table has in-frame clones only and misses some. Seen here are around 34,000 clones, over 75% observed once, and the top ten hold 5.2%. This clonotype originated in a man in his late teens or twenties with HIV. V gene TRBV13 combines with J gene TRBJ1-5; D may be TRBD1 (6 bases). The specimen comprised unsorted PBMCs, sampled 1.5 years after starting antiretroviral therapy. The CDR3 loop is CASRTERAGVQPQHF. The CDR3, as DNA: TGTGCCAGCAGGACCGAGAGAGCAGGGGTTCAGCCCCAGCATTTT.